These T cell receptor beta chains were read from a single sample in a study of cytomegalovirus exposure and HLA in healthy donors. The method was immunoSEQ multiplex PCR; TCRdb's version includes in-frame clones alone and lacks a portion of them. Of 150,000 to 200,000 clones listed, around 75% are singletons. Sequencing was performed on PBMCs. These receptors came from a woman aged 25 to 45 in good health and CMV-seronegative. CDR3s include the opening cysteine and the closing phenylalanine or tryptophan. Each record gives: V gene, clone size, D gene, J gene, CDR3 protein, CDR3 DNA. D genes are given only for firm matches. Part of the rows lack a size; the others show once, few, many or a class for expanded clones.

TRBV9	NA	TRBD1	TRBJ1-2	CASSLRTGGGGYTF	TGTGCCAGCAGCTTACGAACAGGGGGCGGAGGCTACACCTTC
TRBV7-3	NA	TRBD1	TRBJ2-5	CASSRTGGMETQYF	TGTGCCAGCAGCCGGACAGGGGGCATGGAGACCCAGTACTTC
TRBV4-2	NA	TRBD2	TRBJ2-1	CASSQFTGTSNNEQFF	TGTGCCAGCAGCCAATTTACCGGGACTAGTAATAATGAGCAGTTCTTC
TRBV10-2	once	NA	TRBJ1-2	CASRGTDIDANYGYTF	TGCGCCAGCAGGGGCACAGACATAGACGCTAACTATGGCTACACCTTC
TRBV29-1	NA	NA	TRBJ2-2	CSVVRANTGELFF	TGCAGCGTTGTCCGAGCGAACACCGGGGAGCTGTTTTTT
TRBV5-6	NA	NA	TRBJ2-4	CASSLTRQGGMNIQYF	TGTGCCAGCAGCTTAACTCGACAGGGAGGCATGAACATTCAGTACTTC
TRBV30	NA	TRBD1	TRBJ2-3	CAWSLRRDRLTDTQYF	TGTGCCTGGAGTCTCCGTCGGGACAGGCTCACAGATACGCAGTATTTT
TRBV2	NA	NA	TRBJ1-1	CASTVRWGGSTEAFF	TGTGCCAGCACCGTGAGGTGGGGAGGGAGCACTGAAGCTTTCTTT
TRBV19	NA	NA	TRBJ2-2	CASSKQGPGELFF	TGTGCCAGTAGTAAACAGGGTCCCGGGGAGCTGTTTTTT
TRBV5-4	few	NA	TRBJ1-2	CASSLGQSYGYTF	TGTGCCAGCAGCTTAGGACAATCATATGGCTACACCTTC
TRBV19	NA	TRBD1	TRBJ2-7	CASSIGTGGMGSYEQYF	TGTGCCAGTAGTATAGGTACAGGGGGTATGGGCTCCTACGAGCAGTACTTC
TRBV4-1	NA	NA	TRBJ1-6	CASSHPTRERNSPLHF	TGCGCCAGCAGCCACCCCACGAGGGAAAGGAATTCACCCCTCCACTTT
TRBV4-3	NA	NA	TRBJ1-4	CASSQDRRSINEKLFF	TGCGCCAGCAGCCAAGATCGGCGGTCCATTAATGAAAAACTGTTTTTT
TRBV27	NA	NA	TRBJ2-2	CASLTGNTGELFF	TGTGCCAGTCTGACAGGGAACACCGGGGAGCTGTTTTTT
TRBV7-2	NA	NA	TRBJ2-6	CASSLQGALRFGANVLTF	TGTGCCAGCAGCTTACAAGGGGCACTTAGATTTGGGGCCAACGTCCTGACTTTC
TRBV6-5	NA	TRBD1	TRBJ2-4	CASRLRDRDDIQYF	TGTGCCAGTCGGCTCCGGGACAGGGACGACATTCAGTACTTC
TRBV10-1	once	TRBD1	TRBJ1-2	CASSPFCGQGPYGYTF	TGCGCCAGCAGTCCTTTTTGTGGACAGGGCCCTTATGGCTACACCTTC
TRBV30	NA	TRBD1	TRBJ2-7	CAWDRGSKYEQYF	TGTGCCTGGGACAGGGGCTCAAAGTACGAGCAGTACTTC
TRBV7-7	NA	TRBD1	TRBJ2-1	CASSFGTDSEQFF	TGTGCTAGCAGCTTCGGGACAGATAGTGAGCAGTTCTTC
TRBV5-1	few	TRBD1	TRBJ1-1	CASSLVDRESTEAFF	TGCGCCAGCAGCTTGGTCGACAGGGAGAGCACTGAAGCTTTCTTT
TRBV4-3	NA	NA	TRBJ2-6	CASSQDMDSESSGANVLTF	TGCGCCAGCAGCCAAGATATGGACAGCGAAAGCTCTGGGGCCAACGTCCTGACTTTC
TRBV19	NA	NA	TRBJ2-2	CASSIGPLGELFF	TGTGCCAGTAGTATAGGGCCCCTGGGGGAGCTGTTTTTT
TRBV4-1	once	TRBD1	TRBJ1-5	CASSQGQGSGPQHF	TGCGCCAGCAGCCAAGGACAGGGCTCGGGACCCCAGCATTTT
TRBV7-9	NA	NA	TRBJ1-2	CASSPQGRSNYGYTF	TGTGCCAGCAGCCCCCAGGGCCGGTCTAACTATGGCTACACCTTC
TRBV10-2	once	TRBD1	TRBJ2-7	CASRGTGGYQGEQYF	TGCGCCAGCAGAGGGACAGGCGGTTACCAGGGAGAGCAGTACTTC
TRBV7-3	NA	TRBD2	TRBJ2-3	CASSLTPGLAGDTQYF	TGTGCCAGCAGCCTAACCCCGGGACTAGCGGGGGATACGCAGTATTTT
TRBV19	few	TRBD1	TRBJ1-4	CASRDRGGFQLTNEKLFF	TGTGCCAGTAGGGACAGGGGCGGATTTCAGTTAACTAATGAAAAACTGTTCTTT
TRBV4-1	NA	NA	TRBJ1-2	CASSQDPTGWDTPYGYTF	TGCGCCAGCAGCCAAGATCCTACTGGCTGGGACACCCCTTATGGCTACACCTTC
TRBV7-3	NA	TRBD1	TRBJ2-5	CASSSSSGTGSQETQYF	TGTGCCAGCAGCTCCTCCTCCGGGACAGGGTCCCAAGAGACCCAGTACTTC
TRBV29-1	NA	NA	TRBJ1-2	CSVDESGGHYGYTF	TGCAGCGTTGATGAAAGTGGCGGTCACTATGGCTACACCTTC
TRBV10-3	NA	NA	TRBJ2-7	CAMNSGTSSYEQYF	TGTGCCATGAACTCCGGGACTTCCAGCTACGAGCAGTACTTC
TRBV7-2	NA	NA	TRBJ2-5	CASSLSEIQYF	TGTGCCAGCAGCTTATCCGAGATCCAGTACTTC
TRBV7-8	NA	NA	TRBJ2-7	CASSLALYRTSYEQYF	TGTGCCAGCAGCTTAGCGCTCTACCGTACCTCCTACGAGCAGTACTTC
TRBV5-4	once	TRBD2	TRBJ2-3	CASSLLAGGEDTQYF	TGTGCCAGCAGCTTGCTAGCGGGAGGAGAAGATACGCAGTATTTT
TRBV4-1	NA	TRBD1	TRBJ2-1	CASSQDSRQGVRNEQFF	TGCGCCAGCAGCCAAGATTCACGGCAGGGGGTTAGGAATGAGCAGTTCTTC
TRBV2	NA	TRBD2	TRBJ2-7	CASLAGAEDEQYF	TGTGCCAGCCTAGCGGGAGCTGAGGACGAGCAGTACTTC
TRBV4-1	NA	NA	TRBJ1-5	CASSQVGALLQPQHF	TGCGCCAGCAGCCAGGTTGGGGCCCTTTTGCAGCCCCAGCATTTT
TRBV27	NA	TRBD2	TRBJ2-1	CASSSILAGGPYNEQFF	TGTGCCAGCAGTTCTATCTTAGCGGGAGGGCCCTACAATGAGCAGTTCTTC
TRBV29-1	NA	TRBD1	TRBJ2-7	CSVGAGQGAYEQYF	TGCAGCGTTGGGGCGGGACAGGGGGCCTACGAGCAGTACTTC
TRBV30	NA	NA	TRBJ2-2	CAWRLNTGELFF	TGTGCCTGGAGACTAAACACCGGGGAGCTGTTTTTT
TRBV7-9	few	NA	TRBJ2-5	CASSDWGGKNQETQYF	TGTGCCAGCAGTGACTGGGGCGGGAAAAACCAAGAGACCCAGTACTTC
TRBV5-6	NA	NA	TRBJ2-7	CASSLGIKQGSGNYEQYF	TGTGCCAGCAGCTTGGGGATAAAACAGGGAAGCGGGAATTACGAGCAGTACTTC
TRBV19	NA	NA	TRBJ2-1	CASSIRISGYNEQFF	TGTGCCAGTAGTATTAGGATTTCAGGTTACAATGAGCAGTTCTTC
TRBV18	NA	TRBD1	TRBJ2-1	CASSTTGTGRGEQFF	TGTGCCAGCTCGACCACCGGGACAGGGCGCGGTGAGCAGTTCTTC
TRBV6-5	NA	NA	TRBJ1-2	CASSGITSRVGGYTF	TGTGCCAGCAGCGGAATTACATCGAGGGTAGGCGGCTACACCTTC
TRBV5-4	few	NA	TRBJ2-2	CASSLGGGELFF	TGTGCCAGCAGCTTGGGCGGCGGGGAGCTGTTTTTT
TRBV5-6	NA	NA	TRBJ2-7	CASSLGVYEQYF	TGTGCCAGCAGCTTGGGCGTCTACGAGCAGTACTTC
TRBV7-9	few	NA	TRBJ1-1	CASSLDSFRAGAFF	TGTGCCAGCAGCTTGGACTCGTTCCGGGCTGGGGCTTTCTTT